The rows below give T cell receptor beta chains drawn from one sample of a study of cytomegalovirus exposure and HLA in healthy donors. TCRdb's copy holds only in-frame clones and misses some; the assay was immunoSEQ multiplex PCR. The sample shows under 200,000 clones, about three quarters of them seen only once. Sequenced material: PBMCs. The source is a female donor in good health and CMV-seronegative. Each CDR3 is given with its conserved first and last residue. Fields, in order: clone size, D gene, V gene, J gene, CDR3 protein, CDR3 DNA. The D gene is left open where the match is weak. Size values are once, few and many counts, or a class for expanded clones, and some rows have none.

size: .
D: .
V: TRBV14
J: TRBJ2-7
CDR3: CASSQDAGYEQYF
DNA: TGTGCCAGCAGCCAAGACGCCGGCTACGAGCAGTACTTC

size: .
D: TRBD1
V: TRBV28
J: TRBJ2-1
CDR3: CASSRTGAYSNEQFF
DNA: TGTGCCAGCAGCCGAACAGGGGCCTATTCGAATGAGCAGTTCTTC

size: .
D: .
V: TRBV27
J: TRBJ2-7
CDR3: CASSLGRGPYEQYF
DNA: TGTGCCAGCAGTTTGGGCAGGGGCCCCTACGAGCAGTACTTC

size: .
D: TRBD1
V: TRBV7-2
J: TRBJ1-6
CDR3: CASSLHRGRDNSPLHF
DNA: TGTGCCAGCAGCCTCCACAGGGGGCGCGATAATTCACCCCTCCACTTT

size: .
D: .
V: TRBV6-5
J: TRBJ1-2
CDR3: CASSNTLASDYGYTF
DNA: TGTGCCAGCAGTAACACCCTTGCTAGTGACTATGGCTACACCTTC

size: .
D: TRBD2
V: TRBV19
J: TRBJ2-5
CDR3: CASSIRGGRQTQYF
DNA: TGTGCCAGTAGTATTCGGGGAGGGAGACAGACCCAGTACTTC

size: once
D: .
V: TRBV6-1
J: TRBJ1-6
CDR3: CASSENAAGKILNSPLHF
DNA: TGTGCCAGCAGTGAAAATGCCGCAGGGAAAATCCTTAATTCACCCCTCCACTTT

size: .
D: .
V: TRBV4-2
J: TRBJ2-3
CDR3: CASSQTWDSGDTQYF
DNA: TGTGCCAGCAGCCAGACCTGGGACTCTGGCGATACGCAGTATTTT

size: .
D: TRBD2
V: TRBV7-9
J: TRBJ2-3
CDR3: CASSPLGGGVTDTQYF
DNA: TGTGCCAGCAGCCCCCTCGGCGGGGGAGTCACAGATACGCAGTATTTT

size: .
D: TRBD2
V: TRBV19
J: TRBJ2-1
CDR3: CASSMRLARGYNEQFF
DNA: TGTGCCAGTAGTATGCGACTAGCGAGGGGGTACAATGAGCAGTTCTTC

size: .
D: .
V: TRBV7-9
J: TRBJ2-5
CDR3: CASSLGEWETQYF
DNA: TGTGCCAGCAGCTTAGGGGAGTGGGAGACCCAGTACTTC

size: .
D: .
V: TRBV6-1
J: TRBJ1-1
CDR3: CASIEILNTEAFF
DNA: TGTGCCAGCATCGAGATCCTGAACACTGAAGCTTTCTTT

size: .
D: TRBD2
V: TRBV9
J: TRBJ2-6
CDR3: CASSAGTSGGASGANVLTF
DNA: TGTGCCAGCAGCGCCGGGACTAGCGGGGGGGCGTCTGGGGCCAACGTCCTGACTTTC

size: .
D: .
V: TRBV6-5
J: TRBJ1-3
CDR3: CASSYSPRAAGNTIYF
DNA: TGTGCCAGCAGTTACTCTCCCAGGGCAGCTGGAAACACCATATATTTT

size: few
D: TRBD1
V: TRBV10-3
J: TRBJ1-1
CDR3: CAISLGQANTEAFF
DNA: TGTGCCATCAGTTTGGGACAGGCGAACACTGAAGCTTTCTTT

size: .
D: TRBD2
V: TRBV10-3
J: TRBJ2-2
CDR3: CAISGLAGGAGELFF
DNA: TGTGCCATCAGTGGTCTAGCGGGAGGTGCCGGGGAGCTGTTTTTT

size: .
D: .
V: TRBV30
J: TRBJ1-3
CDR3: CAWQGLGNTIYF
DNA: TGTGCCTGGCAGGGGTTAGGAAACACCATATATTTT

size: .
D: .
V: TRBV4-3
J: TRBJ2-7
CDR3: CASSQDGAGTLSYEQYF
DNA: TGCGCCAGCAGCCAAGATGGAGCAGGGACTCTCTCCTACGAGCAGTACTTC

size: .
D: .
V: TRBV29-1
J: TRBJ2-3
CDR3: CSVNPGSRGTQYF
DNA: TGCAGCGTTAATCCAGGTTCCAGGGGTACGCAGTATTTT

size: .
D: TRBD1
V: TRBV2
J: TRBJ1-2
CDR3: CASSEWGTGGDYGYTF
DNA: TGTGCCAGCAGTGAGTGGGGGACAGGGGGAGACTATGGCTACACCTTC

size: .
D: TRBD1
V: TRBV6-5
J: TRBJ1-1
CDR3: CASRSTGYPNTEAFF
DNA: TGTGCCAGCAGGTCGACAGGGTACCCGAACACTGAAGCTTTCTTT

size: .
D: .
V: TRBV30
J: TRBJ1-2
CDR3: CAWSPEVGYTF
DNA: TGTGCCTGGAGTCCGGAGGTGGGCTACACCTTC

size: .
D: .
V: TRBV9
J: TRBJ1-1
CDR3: CASSVEIGRNTEAFF
DNA: TGTGCCAGCAGCGTAGAGATAGGGAGGAACACTGAAGCTTTCTTT

size: .
D: TRBD2
V: TRBV5-1
J: TRBJ2-2
CDR3: CASSEAGGNTGELFF
DNA: TGCGCCAGCAGCGAAGCGGGGGGAAACACCGGGGAGCTGTTTTTT

size: .
D: .
V: TRBV25-1
J: TRBJ2-2
CDR3: CASNEGGRTGELFF
DNA: TGTGCCAGCAATGAGGGGGGGCGTACCGGGGAGCTGTTTTTT

size: few
D: .
V: TRBV11-2
J: TRBJ1-1
CDR3: CASSLSETWVGAEAFF
DNA: TGTGCCAGCAGCTTATCCGAGACATGGGTTGGTGCTGAAGCTTTCTTT

size: .
D: TRBD2
V: TRBV7-2
J: TRBJ2-7
CDR3: CASSPRLAGYYEQYF
DNA: TGTGCCAGCAGCCCTAGACTAGCTGGCTACTACGAGCAGTACTTC

size: .
D: TRBD1
V: TRBV11-2
J: TRBJ2-7
CDR3: CASSRQGAYEQYF
DNA: TGTGCCAGCAGCCGACAGGGGGCCTACGAGCAGTACTTC

size: .
D: .
V: TRBV27
J: TRBJ1-6
CDR3: CASSLYQGINSPLHF
DNA: TGTGCCAGCAGTTTATATCAGGGCATCAATTCACCCCTCCACTTT

size: .
D: TRBD2
V: TRBV19
J: TRBJ2-3
CDR3: CASSPGGRTSVTDTQYF
DNA: TGTGCCAGTAGCCCCGGGGGGAGGACTAGCGTCACAGATACGCAGTATTTT

size: .
D: TRBD2
V: TRBV7-9
J: TRBJ2-5
CDR3: CASSPWDSGPSQETQYF
DNA: TGTGCCAGCAGCCCTTGGGATAGCGGGCCCTCACAAGAGACCCAGTACTTC